Shown below are 32 T cell receptor beta chains from a single sample sequenced in a study of T cells after yellow fever vaccination. From the 5' RACE reads, TCRdb called clonotypes with MiXCR, one entry per CDR3 protein. The sample carries approximately 580,000 distinct CDR3 sequences, around 17% recorded once. The specimen comprised PBMCs, sampled 4 to 6 days after the first yellow fever vaccination. Receptors were obtained from a man aged 18 to 30 who received the YFV17D yellow fever vaccine.

This clonotype has just a few counts. V and J are TRBV24-1 and TRBJ2-5, with D perhaps given as TRBD1 or TRBD2 (6 bases each). V was pared by 9 bases and J by 1 base, with 14 bases between. The V gene's germline CDR1 is KGHDR and CDR2 SFDVKD. This CDR3 has 14 residues. This CDR3 reads CATAGQDFQETQYF. CDR3 DNA sequence: TGTGCCACCGCGGGACAAGACTTCCAAGAGACCCAGTACTTC.

The J gene is TRBJ2-7, the V gene TRBV3-1; D is uncertain. The V and J ends lost 4 bases and 6 bases respectively, with 10 bases between them. The CDR3 is made up of 12 amino acids. Looked up from germline, CDR1 is LGHDT and CDR2 is YNNKEL (reference sequence). CDR3 sequence reads: CASSRTVGEQYF. CDR3 nucleotide sequence: TGTGCCAGCAGCCGGACCGTGGGCGAGCAGTACTTC.

The chain couples TRBV2 to TRBJ1-1; D gene unclear. Germline V gene data show CDR1 as SNHLY and CDR2 as FYNNEI. The CDR3 sequence is 12 residues long. Trimming removed 7 bases at V and 1 base at J, with 7 bases between. CDR3 DNA sequence: TGTGCCAGCATTTTCGAGAACACTGAAGCTTTCTTT. It is translated as CASIFENTEAFF.

The rearrangement links TRBV27 to TRBJ2-5; D is possibly TRBD2 (5 bases). The CDR3 covers 16 residues. Looked up from germline, CDR1 is MNHEY and CDR2 is SMNVEV (reference sequence). V was shortened by 5 bases and J by 2 bases, with 18 bases between the two germline ends. The CDR3 spells CASSVSPRARQETQYF. The CDR3 region has the DNA TGTGCCAGCAGTGTCTCCCCGCGGGCTAGGCAAGAGACCCAGTACTTC.

This clonotype was seen a handful of times. V usage is TRBV6-1 and J usage is TRBJ2-1, with 8 nucleotides matching TRBD1. The junction had 8 bases not matched to a gene; V was cut back by 5 bases and J by 11 bases. The germline V gene has CDR1 MNHNS and CDR2 SASEGT. The CDR3 covers 13 residues. The CDR3 loop is CASSQPGQGKQFF. In DNA, the CDR3 is TGTGCCAGCAGTCAACCTGGACAGGGAAAGCAGTTCTTC.

This clonotype has just a few counts. The chain recombines TRBV10-3 with TRBJ2-7; 15 positions agree with TRBD2. The germline V gene encodes CDR1 ENHRY and CDR2 SYGVKD. This CDR3 has 16 residues. Trimming took 6 bases from V and 7 from J; bases not matched to a gene: 10. CDR3 in DNA: TGTGCCATCAGCGGGACTAGCGGGGGGCCACGGGGGGAGCAGTACTTC. It specifies CAISGTSGGPRGEQYF.

The V and J genes are TRBV12-3 or TRBV12-4 and TRBJ2-5; D gene ambiguous. Deletions cut 6 bases from V and 7 bases from J, with 15 bases between. The CDR3 is 13 residues long. CDR3 in amino acids: CASRTGPLGTQYF. In DNA form, the CDR3 reads TGTGCCAGCAGGACGGGCCCCCTGGGGACCCAGTACTTC.

This clonotype was picked up a small number of times. This sequence joins TRBV18 and TRBJ2-7; unclear D gene. The CDR3 extends over 13 amino acids. Germline-derived CDR1 and CDR2 are KGHSH and LQKENI. Trimming removed 6 bases at V and 2 bases at J, with 11 bases between. Here the CDR3 DNA reads TGTGCCAGCTCCCCAGCTCCCCCCTACGAGCAGTACTTC. Translating it yields CASSPAPPYEQYF. Together with reference TRBV18 and TRBJ2-7, the CDR3 gives the full variable domain: NAGVMQNPRHLVRRRGQEARLRCSPMKGHSHVYWYRQLPEEGLKFMVYLQKENIIDESGMPKERFSAEFPKEGPSILRIQQVVRGDSAAYFCASSPAPPYEQYFGPGTRLTVT.

The chain combines TRBV9 with TRBJ2-1, with D perhaps TRBD1 (6 bases). This CDR3 has 16 amino acids. V gave up 0 bases and J gave up 4 bases, with 14 bases separating them. CDR1 is SGDLS, CDR2 YYNGEE, per germline. The CDR3 DNA follows: TGTGCCAGCAGCGTAGTAGGCAGGGGCACGTACAATGAGCAGTTCTTC. Protein: CASSVVGRGTYNEQFF. The full variable domain, with the rest looked up from reference TRBV9 and TRBJ2-1, is DSGVTQTPKHLITATGQRVTLRCSPRSGDLSVYWYQQSLDQGLQFLIQYYNGEERAKGNILERFSAQQFPDLHSELNLSSLELGDSALYFCASSVVGRGTYNEQFFGPGTRLTVL.

Only a few counts were recorded for this clonotype. CDR3 in DNA: TGCAGTGCTAATCTAAGGGCGGGGAGAGCCTCCAATGAGCAGTTCTTC. Its translation: CSANLRAGRASNEQFF. The gene calls are TRBV20-1 and TRBJ2-1, with D possibly matching TRBD2 (6 bases). Trimming cost V 4 bases and J 6 bases, with 22 bases left between them. The CDR3 has 16 residues. The V gene's germline CDR1 is DFQATT and CDR2 SNEGSKA (reference sequence).

The rearrangement links TRBV7-2 to TRBJ2-1, with D hard to call. Germline CDR1 and CDR2: SGHTA and FQGNSA. Trimming removed 5 bases at V and 3 bases at J, with 20 bases between. The CDR3 runs to 17 residues. The CDR3 DNA sequence: TGTGCCAGCAGCCTCCGACCGGGTTCCCTGTTCTACAATGAGCAGTTCTTC. Translated, it gives CASSLRPGSLFYNEQFF. Full variable domain (missing parts from reference TRBV7-2 and TRBJ2-1): GAGVSQSPSNKVTEKGKDVELRCDPISGHTALYWYRQSLGQGLEFLIYFQGNSAPDKSGLPSDRFSAERTGGSVSTLTIQRTQQEDSAVYLCASSLRPGSLFYNEQFFGPGTRLTVL.

The chain uses TRBV20-1 and TRBJ1-6, with TRBD1 matching over 8 bases. The CDR3 has 14 amino acids. Looked up from germline, CDR1 is DFQATT and CDR2 is SNEGSKA (reference sequence). V lost 7 bases and J lost 2; bases outside the gene matches: 4. The CDR3 loop is CSVTGGTYNSPLHF. For the CDR3, the DNA is TGCAGTGTAACAGGGGGTACCTATAATTCACCCCTCCACTTT.

The chain links TRBV4-2 to TRBJ2-7, with 7 bases aligning to TRBD1. Germline V gene data show CDR1 as LGHNA and CDR2 as YNFKEQ. The length of the CDR3 is 16 residues. V shed 0 bases, J shed 0 bases, and the junction held 5 bases outside the gene matches. The CDR3 protein is CASSQDEGASSYEQYF. DNA of the CDR3: TGTGCCAGCAGCCAAGATGAGGGGGCCAGCTCCTACGAGCAGTACTTC.

V is TRBV7-6 and J is TRBJ2-2; tentative D call: TRBD1 (5 bases). CDR3 length: 16 amino acids. The germline CDR1 and CDR2 sequences are SGHVS and FNYEAQ. V was shortened by 3 bases and J by 3 bases, with 14 bases between the two germline ends. CDR3: CASSFRSQGYTGELFF. The CDR3 nucleotides are TGTGCCAGCAGCTTTCGATCTCAGGGATACACCGGGGAGCTGTTTTTT. Supplemented by reference TRBV7-6 and TRBJ2-2, the full variable domain reads GAGVSQSPRYKVTKRGQDVALRCDPISGHVSLYWYRQALGQGPEFLTYFNYEAQQDKSGLPNDRFSAERPEGSISTLTIQRTEQRDSAMYRCASSFRSQGYTGELFFGEGSRLTVL.

V is TRBV4-1 and J is TRBJ2-6; 8 bases line up with TRBD1. Trimming cost V 5 bases and J 1 base; bases outside gene matches: 13. The CDR3 has 19 amino acids. CDR1 is MGHRA, CDR2 YSYEKL, per germline. CDR3 sequence (DNA): TGCGCCAGCAGCGACTTTCCAGGGGGCGCCCGTTCTGGGGCCAACGTCCTGACTTTC. Residues: CASSDFPGGARSGANVLTF.

The chain recombines TRBV4-1 with TRBJ2-4, with D perhaps TRBD1 or TRBD2 (5 bases each). V lost 1 base and J 1 base, leaving 17 bases between the germline ends. The CDR3 length is 18 residues. Germline V gene lookup returns CDR1 MGHRA and CDR2 YSYEKL. For the CDR3, the DNA is TGCGCCAGCAGCCAAGGAAGGCACCGAGAGGGGGCCAAAAACATTCAGTACTTC. Protein: CASSQGRHREGAKNIQYF.

This chain uses TRBV3-1 with TRBJ2-3; 7 nucleotides line up with TRBD1. The V and J ends lost 6 bases and 3 bases, in that order; junction bases with no gene match: 6. Germline V gene lookup returns CDR1 LGHDT and CDR2 YNNKEL (reference sequence). This CDR3 region has 14 residues. Here the CDR3 DNA reads TGTGCCAGCAGTCGGGACAGTCTTACAGATACGCAGTATTTT. This sequence encodes CASSRDSLTDTQYF.

Only a few counts were recorded for this clonotype. The genes are TRBV12-3 or TRBV12-4 and TRBJ2-1; 12 bases are shared with TRBD2. V lost 5 bases, J lost 9 bases, and 2 bases stayed unmatched. This CDR3 is built from 13 residues. This CDR3 is CASSLTSGGEQFF. In nucleotides, the CDR3 is TGTGCCAGCAGTCTGACTAGCGGGGGTGAGCAGTTCTTC.

This clonotype was found a few times. CDR3 nucleotide sequence: TGTGCCAGCAGCTTGGAGCAGCCACAAGAGACCCAGTACTTC. Translating gives CASSLEQPQETQYF. The rearrangement uses TRBV7-6 and TRBJ2-5; no reliable D call. V was clipped by 3 bases and J by 2 bases, with 10 bases between them. CDR3 length equals 14 residues. Germline assignment: CDR1 SGHVS and CDR2 FNYEAQ.

This clonotype was detected a few times. The chain joins TRBV20-1 to TRBJ1-5; perhaps TRBD1 as D (5 bases). V lost 7 bases and J 0 bases, leaving 7 bases between the germline ends. The CDR3 has 12 amino acids. Germline CDR1 and CDR2: DFQATT and SNEGSKA (reference sequence). CDR3 nucleotides: TGCAGTGGGGGGACTAGCAATCAGCCCCAGCATTTT. It encodes CSGGTSNQPQHF.

This clonotype came up a few times. The rearrangement uses TRBV7-2 and TRBJ1-2; the D gene is possibly TRBD1 (6 bases). The CDR3 is 14 residues long. V lost 1 base, J lost 8 bases, and 14 bases lay in between. The germline V gene encodes CDR1 SGHTA and CDR2 FQGNSA. The CDR3 is CASSLDGRGGGYTF. CDR3 nucleotides: TGTGCCAGCAGCTTAGATGGCAGGGGTGGGGGCTACACCTTC.

This clonotype was observed a handful of times. V is TRBV4-1 and J is TRBJ2-1; the match to TRBD2 covers 14 bases. Germline-derived CDR1 and CDR2 are MGHRA and YSYEKL. The J segment lost 10 bases and the V segment lost 0 bases, leaving 8 bases of the junction unmatched. This CDR3 spans 17 amino acids. CDR3 coding DNA: TGCGCCAGCAGCCAAGATTGGACTAGCGGGGGGATAGGGGAGCAGTTCTTC. This codes for CASSQDWTSGGIGEQFF.

This clonotype has more than one count but fewer than ten. V gene TRBV28 combines with J gene TRBJ2-2; 7 bases match TRBD2. This CDR3 region has 12 residues. CDR1 is MDHEN and CDR2 is SYDVKM in the germline V gene. J was trimmed by 6 bases and V by 8 bases; bases with no gene match: 3. The CDR3 DNA follows: TGTGCCAGCGGGGGGGGTGCCGGGGAGCTGTTTTTT. Its translation is CASGGGAGELFF.

The sample holds a few counts of this clonotype. The gene calls are TRBV10-3 and TRBJ2-1, with D possibly being TRBD1 (5 bases). CDR1 and CDR2 from the germline V gene are ENHRY and SYGVKD. V was shortened by 2 bases and J by 9 bases, with 8 bases between the two germline ends. The CDR3 is made up of 12 amino acids. Written as DNA, the CDR3 is TGTGCCATCAGTGAGGGGGCATTTGAGCAGTTCTTC. It translates to CAISEGAFEQFF.

This clonotype occurred a few times. This chain joins TRBV5-1 and TRBJ2-4, with a weak D call TRBD1 (5 bases). V lost 0 bases, J lost 0 bases, and 13 bases lay in between. Germline V lookup: CDR1 SGHRS, CDR2 YFSETQ. The CDR3 has 17 residues. CDR3 DNA sequence: TGCGCCAGCAGCTTGGTGGGGCGTCAACTAGCCAAAAACATTCAGTACTTC. Translation: CASSLVGRQLAKNIQYF.

In this sample, this clonotype turned up a few times. The chain joins TRBV12-3 or TRBV12-4 to TRBJ1-2; 7 bases match TRBD1. The CDR3 totals 14 residues. V shed 7 bases, J shed 9 bases, and the junction held 14 bases outside the gene matches. Here the CDR3 DNA reads TGTGCCAGCACCTCATTCCGGGACAGTCGACGCTACACCTTC. Translated, it gives CASTSFRDSRRYTF.

This clonotype showed up just a few times. This sequence joins TRBV29-1 and TRBJ2-5; no definite D call. Germline loops: CDR1 SQVTM, CDR2 ANQGSEA. The V end was cut by 4 bases, the J end by 1 base, with 10 bases between. The CDR3 spans 13 residues. CDR3 coding DNA: TGCAGCGTTGCCGACCAGCTCCAAGAGACCCAGTACTTC. The encoded protein is CSVADQLQETQYF. The full variable domain, its missing parts supplied by reference TRBV29-1 and TRBJ2-5, is SAVISQKPSRDICQRGTSLTIQCQVDSQVTMMFWYRQQPGQSLTLIATANQGSEATYESGFVIDKFPISRPNLTFSTLTVSNMSPEDSSIYLCSVADQLQETQYFGPGTRLLVL.

The chain uses TRBV5-1 and TRBJ2-1; D may match TRBD1 or TRBD2 (5 bases each). The CDR3 covers 11 residues. Trimming took 1 base from V and 13 from J, leaving 9 bases between them. Germline V CDR1 and CDR2: SGHRS, YFSETQ. CDR3 sequence reads: CASSLTGTQFF. DNA for the CDR3: TGCGCCAGCAGCTTGACCGGGACCCAGTTCTTC.

This chain's CDR3 is CASSRRRAEAFF. CDR3 nucleotides: TGTGCCAGCAGTCGAAGGCGGGCTGAAGCTTTCTTT. V and J are TRBV12-3 or TRBV12-4 and TRBJ1-1; D gene uncertain. Trimming took off 5 bases at V and 6 bases at J, with 10 bases between the two ends. CDR3 length: 12 amino acids.

In this sample, this clonotype turned up a few times. The chain joins TRBV14 to TRBJ2-7; D not resolved. V lost 4 bases, J lost 0 bases, and 13 bases lay in between. The CDR3 has 15 residues. CDR1 is SGHDN and CDR2 is FVKESK in the germline V gene. The CDR3 is CASSLRQFSSYEQYF. CDR3 sequence (DNA): TGTGCCAGCAGCCTCAGACAATTCAGCTCCTACGAGCAGTACTTC. Supplemented by reference TRBV14 and TRBJ2-7, the full variable domain reads EAGVTQFPSHSVIEKGQTVTLRCDPISGHDNLYWYRRVMGKEIKFLLHFVKESKQDESGMPNNRFLAERTGGTYSTLKVQPAELEDSGVYFCASSLRQFSSYEQYFGPGTRLTVT.

The genes are TRBV28 and TRBJ1-2; D possibly corresponds to TRBD1 (5 bases). CDR1 MDHEN and CDR2 SYDVKM come from the germline V gene. The CDR3 totals 14 residues. Trimming cost V 7 bases and J 2 bases, with 14 bases left between them. DNA of the CDR3: TGTGCCAGCACGGGGGACGGAGAAAACTATGGCTACACCTTC. Translated, it gives CASTGDGENYGYTF.

The chain employs TRBV5-1 and TRBJ2-2; weak D call: TRBD2 (6 bases). The CDR3 extends over 14 amino acids. V lost 4 bases and J lost 0, with 7 bases in between. CDR1 and CDR2 from the germline V gene are SGHRS and YFSETQ. This CDR3 reads CASSIAANTGELFF. Written as DNA, the CDR3 is TGCGCCAGCAGCATAGCGGCGAACACCGGGGAGCTGTTTTTT.